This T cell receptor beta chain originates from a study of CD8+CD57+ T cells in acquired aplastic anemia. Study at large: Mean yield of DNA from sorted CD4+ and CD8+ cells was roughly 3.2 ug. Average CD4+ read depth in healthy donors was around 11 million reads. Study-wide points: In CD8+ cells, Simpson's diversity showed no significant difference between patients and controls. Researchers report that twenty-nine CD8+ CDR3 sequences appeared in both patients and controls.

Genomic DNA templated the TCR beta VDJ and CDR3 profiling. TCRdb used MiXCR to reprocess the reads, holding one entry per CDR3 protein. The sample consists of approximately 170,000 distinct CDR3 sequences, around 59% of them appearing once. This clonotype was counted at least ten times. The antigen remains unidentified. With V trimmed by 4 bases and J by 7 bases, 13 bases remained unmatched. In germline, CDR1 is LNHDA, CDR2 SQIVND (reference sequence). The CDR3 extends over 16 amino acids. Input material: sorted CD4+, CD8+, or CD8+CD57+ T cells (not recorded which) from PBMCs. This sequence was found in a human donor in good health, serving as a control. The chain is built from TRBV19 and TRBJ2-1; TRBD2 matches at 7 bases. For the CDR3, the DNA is TGTGCCAGTAGTACAGGCTTTTTGTCCGGGGGGAATGAGCAGTTCTTC. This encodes CASSTGFLSGGNEQFF. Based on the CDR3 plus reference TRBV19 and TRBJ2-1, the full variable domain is DGGITQSPKYLFRKEGQNVTLSCEQNLNHDAMYWYRQDPGQGLRLIYYSQIVNDFQKGDIAEGYSVSREKKESFPLTVTSAQKNPTAFYLCASSTGFLSGGNEQFFGPGTRLTVL.